This TCR beta chain was sequenced for a study of T cells in Graves' hyperthyroidism and ophthalmopathy. Study context: Specimen type is peripheral blood, collected at initial diagnosis prior to any treatment.

From RNA transcripts, TCR beta CDR3 regions were amplified. Using the HTBI primer set, a first-round RT-PCR was run on the TCR CDR3. TCRdb recomputed calls from the multiplex PCR reads with MiXCR, one row per CDR3 protein. The table records a few hundred thousand distinct CDR3 sequences, approximately 17% of them present only once. This clonotype was detected ten times or more. With duration under 3 months, ophthalmopathy was active: Clinical Activity Score at least 3, NOSPECS at least 4. Sequencing used blood. The sequence came from a woman in her fifties or sixties with Graves' ophthalmopathy.

The DNA of the CDR3 is TGTGCCAGCAATCCGTCCATAGAGGGCTACACCTTC. Translation gives CASNPSIEGYTF. The rearrangement uses TRBV6-1 and TRBJ1-2; D uncertain. The CDR3 has 12 residues. Looked up from germline, CDR1 is MNHNS and CDR2 is SASEGT. Trimming cost V 7 bases and J 8 bases, with 14 bases left between them.